A selection of T cell receptor beta chains follows, all from one sample in a study of T cell responses to AZD1222 COVID-19 vaccine. Generated by immunoSEQ multiplex PCR, the TCRdb table keeps only in-frame clones and is missing some. This table has some 93,000 clones, around nine tenths appearing once. The sequencing here drew on peripheral blood, taken 28 days after the second AZD1222 dose. The origin of the receptors is an adult who received the AZD1222 COVID-19 vaccine. CDR3s include the opening cysteine and the closing phenylalanine or tryptophan. The order of the fields is J gene, CDR3 length, D gene, V gene, CDR3 protein. The D gene is left open where the match is weak.

j_gene: TRBJ1-5; len: 17; d_gene: -; v_gene: TRBV10-3; CDR3aa: CAISESGGPYSNQPQHF
j_gene: TRBJ1-3; len: 13; d_gene: -; v_gene: TRBV5-1; CDR3aa: CASSSDTTNTIYF
j_gene: TRBJ1-1; len: 15; d_gene: TRBD1; v_gene: TRBV19; CDR3aa: CASSSGTGWSGEAFF
j_gene: TRBJ2-5; len: 15; d_gene: -; v_gene: TRBV11-3; CDR3aa: CASSSVQDPEETQYF
j_gene: TRBJ2-7; len: 14; d_gene: TRBD1; v_gene: TRBV2; CDR3aa: CASSGGTGSYEQYF
j_gene: TRBJ1-2; len: 15; d_gene: TRBD1; v_gene: TRBV6-6; CDR3aa: CASSLEQGARRGYTF
j_gene: TRBJ1-5; len: 15; d_gene: -; v_gene: TRBV15; CDR3aa: CATSRDLGTNQPQHF
j_gene: TRBJ1-2; len: 14; d_gene: TRBD1; v_gene: TRBV6-1; CDR3aa: CASSERTGLYGYTF
j_gene: TRBJ1-6; len: 15; d_gene: -; v_gene: TRBV7-8; CDR3aa: CASSFGAVNNSPLHF
j_gene: TRBJ1-6; len: 17; d_gene: -; v_gene: TRBV2; CDR3aa: CASSEGTRIQGTSPLHF
j_gene: TRBJ1-6; len: 15; d_gene: -; v_gene: TRBV9; CDR3aa: CASSVVDRYNSPLHF
j_gene: TRBJ1-5; len: 11; d_gene: -; v_gene: TRBV7-9; CDR3aa: CASSLGRPEHF
j_gene: TRBJ1-4; len: 15; d_gene: -; v_gene: TRBV5-6; CDR3aa: CASSTAPTAYEKLFF
j_gene: TRBJ1-4; len: 17; d_gene: -; v_gene: TRBV27; CDR3aa: CASSFPEVWEGSEKLFF
j_gene: TRBJ2-1; len: 18; d_gene: TRBD2; v_gene: TRBV7-9; CDR3aa: CASSPRGTSGRFYNEQFF
j_gene: TRBJ1-2; len: 15; d_gene: TRBD1; v_gene: TRBV27; CDR3aa: CASSLVQGGNYGYTF
j_gene: TRBJ1-4; len: 15; d_gene: -; v_gene: TRBV7-2; CDR3aa: CASSVYSGRDEKLFF
j_gene: TRBJ2-7; len: 12; d_gene: -; v_gene: TRBV5-1; CDR3aa: CASSLGKGEQYF
j_gene: TRBJ2-2; len: 15; d_gene: -; v_gene: TRBV7-9; CDR3aa: CASSLTGPNTGELFF
j_gene: TRBJ2-1; len: 14; d_gene: TRBD1; v_gene: TRBV7-3; CDR3aa: CASSGKDRGNEQFF
j_gene: TRBJ1-6; len: 17; d_gene: -; v_gene: TRBV7-7; CDR3aa: CASSHREAISYNSPLHF
j_gene: TRBJ2-5; len: 13; d_gene: TRBD1; v_gene: TRBV2; CDR3aa: CASSPNRGETQYF
j_gene: TRBJ1-6; len: 15; d_gene: TRBD1; v_gene: TRBV5-4; CDR3aa: CASSLDRSSNSPLHF
j_gene: TRBJ2-3; len: 14; d_gene: -; v_gene: TRBV11-3; CDR3aa: CASSLGQITDTQYF
j_gene: TRBJ1-1; len: 13; d_gene: -; v_gene: TRBV6-5; CDR3aa: CASSSAGRTEAFF
j_gene: TRBJ1-4; len: 13; d_gene: -; v_gene: TRBV7-9; CDR3aa: CASSPRLDEKLFF
j_gene: TRBJ2-7; len: 14; d_gene: TRBD1; v_gene: TRBV6-1; CDR3aa: CASSYGTGAVEQYF
j_gene: TRBJ1-2; len: 14; d_gene: TRBD1; v_gene: TRBV19; CDR3aa: CATFAGGASYGYTF
j_gene: TRBJ2-3; len: 15; d_gene: -; v_gene: TRBV27; CDR3aa: CASSLSAASTDTQYF
j_gene: TRBJ1-1; len: 15; d_gene: -; v_gene: TRBV4-1; CDR3aa: CASSQDIGVGWGAFF
j_gene: TRBJ1-4; len: 12; d_gene: -; v_gene: TRBV11-1; CDR3aa: CASSLGREKLFF
j_gene: TRBJ1-4; len: 14; d_gene: -; v_gene: TRBV19; CDR3aa: CASSIGGVNEKLFF
j_gene: TRBJ1-2; len: 15; d_gene: TRBD1; v_gene: TRBV7-2; CDR3aa: CASSLVDRGLGGYTF
j_gene: TRBJ2-2; len: 12; d_gene: -; v_gene: TRBV25-1; CDR3aa: CAVQVTTGELFF
j_gene: TRBJ2-1; len: 17; d_gene: TRBD2; v_gene: TRBV19; CDR3aa: CASSTTWTSGQHKEQFF
j_gene: TRBJ2-7; len: 13; d_gene: -; v_gene: TRBV10-3; CDR3aa: CAISGGEPYEQYF
j_gene: TRBJ1-2; len: 15; d_gene: -; v_gene: TRBV19; CDR3aa: CASSGDTGTPYGYTF
j_gene: TRBJ2-3; len: 15; d_gene: TRBD1; v_gene: TRBV29-1; CDR3aa: CSISGTGGGADTQYF
j_gene: TRBJ2-3; len: 16; d_gene: TRBD2; v_gene: TRBV9; CDR3aa: CASSVTAGGITDTQYF
j_gene: TRBJ1-5; len: 12; d_gene: -; v_gene: TRBV20-1; CDR3aa: CSASDGFWPQHF
j_gene: TRBJ2-4; len: 12; d_gene: -; v_gene: TRBV12-5; CDR3aa: CASAPGLDIQYF
j_gene: TRBJ1-1; len: 13; d_gene: -; v_gene: TRBV6-5; CDR3aa: CASSQGRNTEAFF
j_gene: TRBJ1-6; len: 14; d_gene: -; v_gene: TRBV7-2; CDR3aa: CASSQGFRNSPLHF
j_gene: TRBJ2-7; len: 14; d_gene: -; v_gene: TRBV12-5; CDR3aa: CASGLPPGDYEQYF
j_gene: TRBJ2-5; len: 15; d_gene: -; v_gene: TRBV19; CDR3aa: CASSPGLGRQETQYF
j_gene: TRBJ2-5; len: 15; d_gene: TRBD1; v_gene: TRBV6-5; CDR3aa: CASSYSAGTEETQYF
j_gene: TRBJ1-1; len: 16; d_gene: -; v_gene: TRBV29-1; CDR3aa: CSVEDGGAGTGTEAFF
j_gene: TRBJ1-1; len: 14; d_gene: TRBD1; v_gene: TRBV5-1; CDR3aa: CASSSGQGDTEAFF
j_gene: TRBJ1-4; len: 14; d_gene: -; v_gene: TRBV5-5; CDR3aa: CASSLSAPDEKLFF
j_gene: TRBJ1-2; len: 15; d_gene: -; v_gene: TRBV7-2; CDR3aa: CASSLVGGSNYGYTF
j_gene: TRBJ1-2; len: 13; d_gene: -; v_gene: TRBV24-1; CDR3aa: CATSDLPEGGYTF
j_gene: TRBJ1-5; len: 12; d_gene: -; v_gene: TRBV7-9; CDR3aa: CASSLDSQPQHF
j_gene: TRBJ2-3; len: 15; d_gene: -; v_gene: TRBV11-3; CDR3aa: CASSFPGFPTDTQYF